The 2 T cell receptor beta chains listed next were all sequenced from one sample in a study of CD8+ T cells in alopecia areata. Sequencing relied on a cDNA template that was reverse transcribed from extracted RNA. The method was immunoSEQ multiplex PCR; TCRdb's version includes in-frame clones alone and lacks a portion of them. The sample includes over 120,000 clones, roughly 50% seen only once; the top ten take 5% to 7%. Sample: CD4+ T cells sorted from blood, taken at week 0. The receptors shown here come from a human donor with alopecia areata.

This clone was counted between two and nine times. This chain links TRBV6-5 with TRBJ2-5; 8 nucleotides agree with TRBD1. This CDR3 comprises 14 residues. Unmatched junction bases numbered 3, after V lost 2 bases and J lost 4 bases. Germline V CDR1 and CDR2: MNHEY, SVGAGI. The DNA for the CDR3 is TGTGCCAGCAGTTACAATACAGGGGGAGAGACCCAGTACTTC. This sequence encodes CASSYNTGGETQYF.

V and J are TRBV11-2 and TRBJ1-1, with a tentative D call TRBD1 (5 bases). The germline CDR1 and CDR2 sequences are SGHAT and FQNNGV. The CDR3 loop spans 13 amino acids. Deletions cut 3 bases from V and 4 bases from J, with 9 bases between. CDR3 amino acids: CASSLTAGTEAFF. The CDR3 coding sequence is TGTGCCAGCAGCTTGACAGCGGGCACTGAAGCTTTCTTT.